This T cell receptor beta chain was identified during a study of T cells after yellow fever vaccination. Study-level findings and limits: Contaminating bulk clonotypes could be abundant in FACS-sorted repertoires. The secondary response peaked faster, at day 5 versus 15, but was weaker.

UMIs and a universal primer site were added when TCR cDNA was made by 5'RACE template switching. Via MiXCR, TCRdb re-called the 5' RACE reads, giving one row per CDR3 protein. Here the sample spans approximately 580,000 distinct CDR3 sequences, around a sixth being singletons. As concerns this clonotype: Its cognate antigen is unknown.

Germline V CDR1 and CDR2: SGHTA, FQGNSA. The V gene end was trimmed by 10 bases and the J gene end by 4 bases; junction bases not matched to a gene: 13. The CDR3 has 16 amino acids. The chain employs TRBV7-2 and TRBJ2-3, with 11 bases lining up with TRBD1. This clonotype originated in a man aged 18 to 30 who received the YFV17D yellow fever vaccine. Source: PBMCs, taken less than 6 days after the first yellow fever vaccination. The CDR3 here is CATRAGQGAPSDTQYF. The CDR3 bases are TGTGCCACCCGCGCTGGACAGGGGGCCCCGTCAGATACGCAGTATTTT.